These T cell receptor beta chains were read from a single sample in a study of Ad26.COV2.S vaccination and SARS-CoV-2 variants. TCRdb's table, derived via immunoSEQ multiplex PCR, lists solely in-frame clones and lacks some. The table has about 400,000 clones, roughly 80% seen once. This specimen consisted of peripheral blood, obtained in a trial of Ad26.COV2.S vaccine versus placebo. These receptors were taken from a person aged 18-65 years who received the Ad26.COV2.S COVID-19 vaccine or a placebo. Each CDR3 is given with its conserved first and last residue. A D gene is named only where the DNA matches it firmly. Rows may omit the clone size; those that give it use once, few, many or a size class.

17	-	TRBV7-9	-	TRBJ1-4	CATSRPQTVPINEKLFF	TGTGCCACCTCCCGGCCCCAGACGGTGCCTATCAATGAAAAACTGTTTTTT
12	-	TRBV2	-	TRBJ1-2	CASSVRAEGYTF	TGTGCCAGCAGTGTTAGGGCAGAGGGCTACACCTTC
14	-	TRBV27	-	TRBJ2-1	CASSLSQGSDEQFF	TGTGCCAGCAGTTTAAGCCAGGGGAGTGATGAGCAGTTCTTC
13	TRBD2	TRBV29-1	-	TRBJ2-1	CSPLAGSSNEQFF	TGCAGCCCCTTAGCGGGTTCCAGCAATGAGCAGTTCTTC
11	-	TRBV7-2	-	TRBJ1-1	CASSPNPRGFF	TGTGCCAGCAGCCCCAACCCTAGAGGTTTCTTT
14	-	TRBV5-1	few	TRBJ1-1	CASSPRRPLPEAFF	TGCGCCAGCAGCCCCAGGAGGCCACTCCCCGAAGCTTTCTTT
16	-	TRBV15	-	TRBJ1-1	CATSLVLPDMNTEAFF	TGTGCCACCAGCCTAGTTCTCCCGGACATGAACACTGAAGCTTTCTTT
14	-	TRBV7-2	-	TRBJ1-5	CASSFSGDNQPQHF	TGTGCCAGCAGCTTCTCAGGGGACAATCAGCCCCAGCATTTT
14	-	TRBV28	-	TRBJ1-6	CASNPSSYNSPLHF	TGTGCCAGCAACCCCTCCTCCTATAATTCACCCCTCCACTTT
17	TRBD1	TRBV11-2	-	TRBJ2-5	CASSSQETGLRGKTQYF	TGTGCCAGCAGCTCACAGGAGACAGGTCTCAGGGGGAAGACCCAGTACTTC
15	TRBD2	TRBV2	-	TRBJ2-3	CASSALAGPTDTQYF	TGTGCCAGCAGTGCTCTAGCGGGACCCACAGATACGCAGTATTTT
17	TRBD2	TRBV9	-	TRBJ2-3	CASSVAPAGAQSDTQYF	TGTGCCAGCAGCGTAGCTCCAGCGGGAGCGCAGTCAGATACGCAGTATTTT
11	-	TRBV29-1	-	TRBJ1-1	CSARVPEGAFF	TGCAGCGCCCGAGTCCCAGAGGGAGCTTTCTTT
12	-	TRBV7-6	-	TRBJ2-7	CASSLVLAEQYF	TGTGCCAGCAGCTTAGTACTAGCAGAGCAGTACTTC
16	-	TRBV9	-	TRBJ2-1	CASSVEAAASYNEQFF	TGTGCCAGCAGCGTAGAGGCGGCCGCGTCCTACAATGAGCAGTTCTTC